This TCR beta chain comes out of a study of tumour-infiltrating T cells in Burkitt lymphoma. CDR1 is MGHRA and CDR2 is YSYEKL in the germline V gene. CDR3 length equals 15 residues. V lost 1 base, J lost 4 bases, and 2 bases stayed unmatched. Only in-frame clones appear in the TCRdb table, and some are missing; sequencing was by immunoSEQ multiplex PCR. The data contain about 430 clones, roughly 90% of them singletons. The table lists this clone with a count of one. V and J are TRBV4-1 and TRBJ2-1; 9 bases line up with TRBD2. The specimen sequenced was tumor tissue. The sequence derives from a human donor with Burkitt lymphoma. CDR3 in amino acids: CASSQVTSGYNEQFF. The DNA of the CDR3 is TGCGCCAGCAGCCAAGTGACTAGCGGTTACAATGAGCAGTTCTTC.